The present T cell receptor (beta chain) was sequenced within a study of T cell repertoires in cytomegalovirus infection. The wider study: Well-studied HLA-B-restricted epitopes and recently identified HLA-C-restricted epitopes of CMV were both used in the study. In public TCR beta signatures, there were indications of both CMV infection and matching HLA type. Broader study findings: Cumulative public TCR beta family frequency identified CMV carriers with the relevant HLA. HLA-C-restricted CMV clonotypes gave the most frequent clonotype in two of eight donors.

CDR1 and CDR2 (germline): SGHTA, FQGNSA. The CDR3 totals 14 residues. V was clipped by 5 bases and J by 3 bases, with 11 bases between them. With regard to this clonotype: What it binds is not known.

MiXCR, applied by TCRdb to the reads, yields one record per CDR3 protein. The sample consists of around 570,000 distinct CDR3 sequences, under 45% of them appearing once. Sample: cultured PBMCs, taken from culture after CMV antigen stimulation. This receptor was obtained from a human donor in good health (CMV status not recorded). Some clones in this sample may be carry-over from other donors' samples. The chain combines TRBV7-2 with TRBJ1-3; tentative D call: TRBD1 (5 bases). CDR3 in DNA: TGTGCCAGCAGCCAAGGGGCTAGTGGAAACACCATATATTTT. Translation: CASSQGASGNTIYF.